This T cell receptor beta chain was obtained from a study of blood T cell repertoires in COVID-19 (dated by TCRdb to the early 2020s). Study-wide context: Samples from collaborators originated in the United States, Italy and Spain and spanned both the acute and convalescent phases of COVID-19. Subjects who had been exposed to COVID-19, were actively infected with it, or had recovered from it provided the deeply sampled blood TCRbeta repertoires that made up the dataset. HLA class I and class II types, where available, came from metadata supplied by the sample provider rather than from assay-based typing. Sample metadata almost always included a de-identified subject ID, COVID-19 status, age in years and sex. The prospective study material was composed of cDNA or gDNA derived from T cells, B-cell-depleted T cells, or PBMCs. The repertoires were released in a freely available public database intended as a resource for research on the immune response to SARS-CoV-2. Samples came from the ongoing ImmuneRACE study (first 160 participants) plus 1,254 subjects from 6 global collaborators.

The V end loses 3 bases and the J end loses 1 base, and a stretch of 19 bases separates them. Taken from cysteine to phenylalanine, the CDR3 has 18 residues. The DNA shown is the 54-base CDR3, in frame from base 1. The germline V gene (reference sequence) sets CDR1 to LNHDA and CDR2 to SQIVND. Collaborating institutions collected whole blood in K2EDTA tubes following their own protocols. For TCRbeta analysis, collaborators shipped samples in one of three forms: frozen whole blood, isolated PBMCs, or DNA extracted from either of those sample types. TCRbeta CDR3 regions were amplified from genomic DNA using the immunoSEQ Assay, a bias-controlled multiplex PCR. The paper's processing steps were these. The number of nucleated cells in each sample was estimated from the amplification of reference gene primers within the assay. Sequence reads were collapsed and filtered to measure the absolute abundance of every unique TCRbeta CDR3 rearrangement. For each sample, productive Simpson clonality was calculated by taking the square root of Simpson's diversity index across productive rearrangements. TCRdb limited this immuneACCESS table to in-frame rearrangements with V and J called. A share of clones is missing; checked studies link under half to unresolved V genes, and the rest is unexplained. The V and J calls and clone size come from that table; D and trimming were worked out from the DNA. The sample contains tens of thousands of clones, roughly 80% of them found a single time. The ten top clones hold more than 9.5% of the sample.

For this clone: Its recognized antigen is unknown. No per-base quality is available; no much larger clone lies one base away.

The paper's findings and limits, for the study overall: The amount of clinical and demographic metadata varied by source and participant and was provided uncurated.

The specimen was peripheral blood. This chain joins TRBV19 to TRBJ1-5; tentative D gene TRBD1, with 5 bases matching. The TCR comes from a human donor in a cohort sampled during active COVID-19. The DNA is as follows: TGTGCCAGTAGTATCTCTACCGGGAGGGCAGGGAGCAATCAGCCCCAGCATTTT. Its translation is CASSISTGRAGSNQPQHF.